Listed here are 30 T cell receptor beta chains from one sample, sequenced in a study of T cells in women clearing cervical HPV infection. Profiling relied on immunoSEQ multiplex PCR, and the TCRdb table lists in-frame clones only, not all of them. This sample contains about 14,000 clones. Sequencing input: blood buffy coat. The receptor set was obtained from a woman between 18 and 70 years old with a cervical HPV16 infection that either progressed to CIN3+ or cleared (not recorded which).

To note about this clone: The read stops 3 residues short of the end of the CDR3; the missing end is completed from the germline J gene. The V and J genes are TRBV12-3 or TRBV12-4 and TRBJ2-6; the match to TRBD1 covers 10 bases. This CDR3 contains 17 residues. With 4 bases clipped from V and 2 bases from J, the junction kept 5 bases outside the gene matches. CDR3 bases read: TGTGCCAGCAGTTACGGGACAGGGGTAGCTGGGGCCAACGTC. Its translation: CASSYGTGVAGANV. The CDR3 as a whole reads CASSYGTGVAGANVLTF.

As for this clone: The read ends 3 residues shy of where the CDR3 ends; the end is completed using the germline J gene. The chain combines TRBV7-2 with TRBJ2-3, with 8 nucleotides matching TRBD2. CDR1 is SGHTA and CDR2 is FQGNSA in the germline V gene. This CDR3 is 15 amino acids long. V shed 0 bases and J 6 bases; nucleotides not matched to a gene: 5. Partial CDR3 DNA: TGTGCCAGCAGCTTAGCGCTGAGCGGGGGTGATACG. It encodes CASSLALSGGDT. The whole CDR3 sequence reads CASSLALSGGDTQYF. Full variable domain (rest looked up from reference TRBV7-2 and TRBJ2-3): GAGVSQSPSNKVTEKGKDVELRCDPISGHTALYWYRQSLGQGLEFLIYFQGNSAPDKSGLPSDRFSAERTGGSVSTLTIQRTQQEDSAVYLCASSLALSGGDTQYFGPGTRLTVL.

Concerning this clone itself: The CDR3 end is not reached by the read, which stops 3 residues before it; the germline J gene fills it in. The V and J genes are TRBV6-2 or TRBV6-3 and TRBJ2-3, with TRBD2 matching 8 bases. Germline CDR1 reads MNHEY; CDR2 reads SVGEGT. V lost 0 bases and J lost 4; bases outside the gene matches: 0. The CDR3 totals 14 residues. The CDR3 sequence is CASSYSSGADTQYF. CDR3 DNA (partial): TGTGCCAGCAGTTACTCTAGCGGGGCAGATACG.

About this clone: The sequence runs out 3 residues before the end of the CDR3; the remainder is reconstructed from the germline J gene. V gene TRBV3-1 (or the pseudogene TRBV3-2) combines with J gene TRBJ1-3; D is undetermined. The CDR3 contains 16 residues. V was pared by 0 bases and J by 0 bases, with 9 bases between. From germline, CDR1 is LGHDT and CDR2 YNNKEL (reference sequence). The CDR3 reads CASSQDHTSSGNTIYF. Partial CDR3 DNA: TGTGCCAGCAGCCAAGATCACACTAGCTCTGGAAACACC.

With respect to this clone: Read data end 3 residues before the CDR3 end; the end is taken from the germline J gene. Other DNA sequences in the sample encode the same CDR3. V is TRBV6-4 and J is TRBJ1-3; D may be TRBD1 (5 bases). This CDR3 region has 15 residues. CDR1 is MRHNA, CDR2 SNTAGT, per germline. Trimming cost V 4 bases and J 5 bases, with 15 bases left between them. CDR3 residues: CASSVRAGLRNTIYF. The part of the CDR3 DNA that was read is TGTGCCAGCAGTGTAAGAGCAGGGTTAAGAAACACC.

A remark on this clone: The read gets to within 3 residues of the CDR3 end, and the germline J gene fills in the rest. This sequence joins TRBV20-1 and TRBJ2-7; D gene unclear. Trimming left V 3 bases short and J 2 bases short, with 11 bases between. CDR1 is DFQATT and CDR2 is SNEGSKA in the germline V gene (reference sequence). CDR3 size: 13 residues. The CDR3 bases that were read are TGCAGTGCTAGTGTTCCCAGAACCTACGAG. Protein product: CSASVPRTYE. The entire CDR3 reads CSASVPRTYEQYF.

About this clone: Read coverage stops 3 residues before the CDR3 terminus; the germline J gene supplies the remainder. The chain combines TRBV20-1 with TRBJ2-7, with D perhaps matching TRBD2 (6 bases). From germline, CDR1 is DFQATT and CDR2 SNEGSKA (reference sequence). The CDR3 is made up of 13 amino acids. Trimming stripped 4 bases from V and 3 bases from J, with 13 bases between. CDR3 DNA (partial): TGCAGTGCTAAACCACTAGCTTTCTACGAG. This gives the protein CSAKPLAFYE. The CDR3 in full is CSAKPLAFYEQYF.

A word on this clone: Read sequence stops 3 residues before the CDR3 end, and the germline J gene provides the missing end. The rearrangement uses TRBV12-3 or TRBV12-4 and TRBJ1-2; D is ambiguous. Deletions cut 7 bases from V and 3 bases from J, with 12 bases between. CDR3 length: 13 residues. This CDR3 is CASTAGGYYGYTF. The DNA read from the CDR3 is TGTGCCAGCACGGCGGGAGGATACTATGGC.

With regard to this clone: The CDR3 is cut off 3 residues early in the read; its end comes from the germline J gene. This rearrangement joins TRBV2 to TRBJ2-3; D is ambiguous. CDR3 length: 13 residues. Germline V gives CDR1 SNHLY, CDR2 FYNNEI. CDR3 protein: CASSESVQETQYF. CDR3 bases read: TGTGCCAGCAGTGAGTCAGTTCAAGAGACG.

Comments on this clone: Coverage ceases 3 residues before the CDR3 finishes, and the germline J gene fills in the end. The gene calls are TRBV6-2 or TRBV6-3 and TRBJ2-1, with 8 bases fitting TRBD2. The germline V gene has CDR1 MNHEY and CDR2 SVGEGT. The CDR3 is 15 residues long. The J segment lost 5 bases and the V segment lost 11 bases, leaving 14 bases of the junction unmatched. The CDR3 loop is CAHGRAGETNNEQFF. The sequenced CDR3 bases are TGTGCCCATGGGCGAGCGGGAGAAACCAACAATGAG.

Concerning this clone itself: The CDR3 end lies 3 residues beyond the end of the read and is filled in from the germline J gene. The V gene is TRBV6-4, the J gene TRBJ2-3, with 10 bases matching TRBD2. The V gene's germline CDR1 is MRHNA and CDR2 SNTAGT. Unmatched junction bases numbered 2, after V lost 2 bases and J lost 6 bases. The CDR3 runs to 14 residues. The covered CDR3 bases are TGTGCCAGCAGTGACGGGACTAGCGTCGATACG. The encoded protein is CASSDGTSVDT. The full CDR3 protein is CASSDGTSVDTQYF.

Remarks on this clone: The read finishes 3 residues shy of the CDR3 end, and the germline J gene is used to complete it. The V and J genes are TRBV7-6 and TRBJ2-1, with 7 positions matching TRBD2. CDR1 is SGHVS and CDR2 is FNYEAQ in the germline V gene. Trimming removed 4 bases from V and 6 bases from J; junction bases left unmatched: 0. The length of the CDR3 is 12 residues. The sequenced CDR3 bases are TGTGCCAGCAGCTGGACTAGCAATGAG. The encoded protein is CASSWTSNE. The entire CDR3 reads CASSWTSNEQFF.

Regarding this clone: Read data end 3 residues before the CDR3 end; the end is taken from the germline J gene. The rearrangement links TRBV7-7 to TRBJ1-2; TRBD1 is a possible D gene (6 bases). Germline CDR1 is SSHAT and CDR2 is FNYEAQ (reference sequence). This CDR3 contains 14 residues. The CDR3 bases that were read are TGTGCCAGCAGCAATAGCGGGGGGGCAAATGAC. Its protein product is CASSNSGGAND. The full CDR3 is CASSNSGGANDYTF.

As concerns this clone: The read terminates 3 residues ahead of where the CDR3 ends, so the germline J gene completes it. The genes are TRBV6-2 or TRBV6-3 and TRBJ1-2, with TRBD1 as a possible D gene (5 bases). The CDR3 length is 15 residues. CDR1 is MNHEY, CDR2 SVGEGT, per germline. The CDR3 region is CASSYRPGLFYGYTF. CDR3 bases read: TGTGCCAGCAGTTATAGGCCGGGACTCTTCTACGGG.

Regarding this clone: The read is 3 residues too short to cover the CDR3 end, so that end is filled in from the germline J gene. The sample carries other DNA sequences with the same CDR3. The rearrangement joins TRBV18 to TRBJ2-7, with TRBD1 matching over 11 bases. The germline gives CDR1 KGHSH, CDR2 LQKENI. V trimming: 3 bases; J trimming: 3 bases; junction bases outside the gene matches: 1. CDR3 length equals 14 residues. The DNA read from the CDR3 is TGTGCCAGCTCACCCGGGACAGGGGGCTACGAG. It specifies CASSPGTGGYE. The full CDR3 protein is CASSPGTGGYEQYF.

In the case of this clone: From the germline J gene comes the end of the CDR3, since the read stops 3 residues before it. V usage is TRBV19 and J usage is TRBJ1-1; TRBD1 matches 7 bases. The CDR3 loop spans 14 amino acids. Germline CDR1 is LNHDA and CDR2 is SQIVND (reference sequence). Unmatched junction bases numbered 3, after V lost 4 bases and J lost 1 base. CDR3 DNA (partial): TGTGCCAGTAGTAGGGCAGGGGGGAACACTGAA. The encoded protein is CASSRAGGNTE. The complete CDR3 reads CASSRAGGNTEAFF.

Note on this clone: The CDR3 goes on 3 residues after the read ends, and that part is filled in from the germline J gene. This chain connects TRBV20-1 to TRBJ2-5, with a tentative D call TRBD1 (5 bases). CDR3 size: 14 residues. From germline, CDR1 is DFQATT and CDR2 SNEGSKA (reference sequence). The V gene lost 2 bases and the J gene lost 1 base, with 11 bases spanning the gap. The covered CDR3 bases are TGCAGTGCTAGAAAAACAGGTTCCCAAGAGACC. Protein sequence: CSARKTGSQET. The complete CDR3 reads CSARKTGSQETQYF.

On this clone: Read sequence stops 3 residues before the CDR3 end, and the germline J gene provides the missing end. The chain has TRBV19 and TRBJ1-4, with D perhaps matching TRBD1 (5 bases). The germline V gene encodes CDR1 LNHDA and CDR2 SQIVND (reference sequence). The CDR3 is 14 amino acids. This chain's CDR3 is CASSLGAGANVLFF. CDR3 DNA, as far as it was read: TGTGCCAGTAGTTTAGGGGCTGGGGCCAACGTA. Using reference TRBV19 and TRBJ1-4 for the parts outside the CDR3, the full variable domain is DGGITQSPKYLFRKEGQNVTLSCEQNLNHDAMYWYRQDPGQGLRLIYYSQIVNDFQKGDIAEGYSVSREKKESFPLTVTSAQKNPTAFYLCASSLGAGANVLFFGSGTQLSVL.

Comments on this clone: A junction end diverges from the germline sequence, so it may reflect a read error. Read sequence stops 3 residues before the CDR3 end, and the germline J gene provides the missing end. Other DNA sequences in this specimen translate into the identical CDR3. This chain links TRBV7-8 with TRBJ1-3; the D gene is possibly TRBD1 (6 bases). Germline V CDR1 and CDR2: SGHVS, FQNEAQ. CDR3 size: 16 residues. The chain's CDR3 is CATLPWNRVFRNTIYF. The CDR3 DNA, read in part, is TGTGCCACCCTGCCCTGGAACAGGGTATTTAGAAACACG.

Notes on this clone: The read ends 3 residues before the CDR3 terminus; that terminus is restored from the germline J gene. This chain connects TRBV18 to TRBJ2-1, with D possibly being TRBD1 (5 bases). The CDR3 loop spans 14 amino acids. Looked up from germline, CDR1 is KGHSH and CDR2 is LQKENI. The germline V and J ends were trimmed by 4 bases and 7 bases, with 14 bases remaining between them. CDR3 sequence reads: CASSLGAPWNEQFF. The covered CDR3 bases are TGTGCCAGCTCACTTGGGGCTCCCTGGAATGAG. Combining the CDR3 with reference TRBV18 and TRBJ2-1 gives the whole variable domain NAGVMQNPRHLVRRRGQEARLRCSPMKGHSHVYWYRQLPEEGLKFMVYLQKENIIDESGMPKERFSAEFPKEGPSILRIQQVVRGDSAAYFCASSLGAPWNEQFFGPGTRLTVL.

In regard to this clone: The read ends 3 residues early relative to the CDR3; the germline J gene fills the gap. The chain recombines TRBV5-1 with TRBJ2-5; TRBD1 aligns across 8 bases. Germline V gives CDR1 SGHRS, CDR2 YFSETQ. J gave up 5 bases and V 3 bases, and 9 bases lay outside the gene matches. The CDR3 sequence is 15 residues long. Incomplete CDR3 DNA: TGCGCCAGCAGCTCTGGACAGGGTGGTAGGGAGACC. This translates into CASSSGQGGRET. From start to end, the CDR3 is CASSSGQGGRETQYF.

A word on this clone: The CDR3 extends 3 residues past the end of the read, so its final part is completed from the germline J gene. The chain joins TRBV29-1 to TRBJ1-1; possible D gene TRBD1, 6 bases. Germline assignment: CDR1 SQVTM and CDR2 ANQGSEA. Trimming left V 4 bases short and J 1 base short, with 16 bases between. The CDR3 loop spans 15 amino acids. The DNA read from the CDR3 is TGCAGCGTTGCCCTTCTAGGGACACAGAACACTGAA. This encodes CSVALLGTQNTE. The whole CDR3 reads CSVALLGTQNTEAFF. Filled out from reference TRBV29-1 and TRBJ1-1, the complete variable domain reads SAVISQKPSRDICQRGTSLTIQCQVDSQVTMMFWYRQQPGQSLTLIATANQGSEATYESGFVIDKFPISRPNLTFSTLTVSNMSPEDSSIYLCSVALLGTQNTEAFFGQGTRLTVV.

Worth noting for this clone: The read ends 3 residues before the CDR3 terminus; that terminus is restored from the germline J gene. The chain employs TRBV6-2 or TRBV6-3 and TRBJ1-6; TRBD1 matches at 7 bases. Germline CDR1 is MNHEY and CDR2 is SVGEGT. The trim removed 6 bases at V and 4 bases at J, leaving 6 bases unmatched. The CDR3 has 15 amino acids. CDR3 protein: CASRPGQSYNSPLHF. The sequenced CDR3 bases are TGTGCCAGCAGACCGGGACAGAGTTATAATTCACCC.

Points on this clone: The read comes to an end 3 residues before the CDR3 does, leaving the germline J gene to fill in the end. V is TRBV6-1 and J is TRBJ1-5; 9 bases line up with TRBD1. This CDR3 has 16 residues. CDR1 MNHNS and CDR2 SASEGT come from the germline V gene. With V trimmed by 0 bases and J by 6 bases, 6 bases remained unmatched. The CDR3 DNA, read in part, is TGTGCCAGCAGTGAAGCCCAGACAGGGGGGATTCAGCCC. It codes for CASSEAQTGGIQP. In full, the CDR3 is CASSEAQTGGIQPQHF.

CDR3 bases read: TGTGCCAGCAGTGAAACCGGGACAGGGGCTTACGAG. This codes for CASSETGTGAYE. The whole CDR3 sequence is CASSETGTGAYEQYF. The chain joins TRBV6-1 to TRBJ2-7, with 10 positions matching TRBD1. The DNA ends 3 residues before the CDR3 does, and the rest of the CDR3 is filled in from the germline J gene. With V trimmed by 2 bases and J by 4 bases, 5 bases remained unmatched. This CDR3 has 15 amino acids. Germline V gene lookup returns CDR1 MNHNS and CDR2 SASEGT.

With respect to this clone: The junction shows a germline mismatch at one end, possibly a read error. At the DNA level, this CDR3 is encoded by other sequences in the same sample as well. The CDR3 region is CASSEPGQGNTIYF. The covered CDR3 bases are TGTGCCAGCAGTGAACCGGGACAGGGAAACACG. The chain recombines TRBV6-1 with TRBJ1-3; 9 bases map to TRBD1. The read ends 3 residues shy of where the CDR3 ends; the end is completed using the germline J gene. Germline lookup yields CDR1 MNHNS and CDR2 SASEGT. The CDR3 spans 14 residues.

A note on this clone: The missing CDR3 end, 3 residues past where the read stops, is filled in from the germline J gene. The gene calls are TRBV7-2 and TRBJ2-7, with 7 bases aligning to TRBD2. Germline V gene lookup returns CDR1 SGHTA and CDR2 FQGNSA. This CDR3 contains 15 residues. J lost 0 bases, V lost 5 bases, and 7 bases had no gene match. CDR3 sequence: CASSPTGGSSYEQYF. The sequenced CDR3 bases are TGTGCCAGCAGCCCCACGGGGGGAAGCTCCTACGAG.

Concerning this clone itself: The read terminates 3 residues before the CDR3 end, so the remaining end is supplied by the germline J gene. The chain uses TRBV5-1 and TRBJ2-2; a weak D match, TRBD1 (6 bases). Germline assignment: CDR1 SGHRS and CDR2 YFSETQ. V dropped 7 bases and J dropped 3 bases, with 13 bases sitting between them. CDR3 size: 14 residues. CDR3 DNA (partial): TGCGCCAGCTTTGTAAACAGGGACACCGGGGAG. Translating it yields CASFVNRDTGE. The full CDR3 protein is CASFVNRDTGELFF.

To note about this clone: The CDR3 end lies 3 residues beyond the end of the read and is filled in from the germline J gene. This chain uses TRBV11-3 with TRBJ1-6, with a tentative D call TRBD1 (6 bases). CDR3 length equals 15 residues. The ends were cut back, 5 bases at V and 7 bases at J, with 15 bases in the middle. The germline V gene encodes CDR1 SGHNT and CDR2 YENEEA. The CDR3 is CASSRKQGLNSPLHF. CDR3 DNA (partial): TGTGCCAGCAGCCGAAAACAGGGCTTAAATTCACCC.

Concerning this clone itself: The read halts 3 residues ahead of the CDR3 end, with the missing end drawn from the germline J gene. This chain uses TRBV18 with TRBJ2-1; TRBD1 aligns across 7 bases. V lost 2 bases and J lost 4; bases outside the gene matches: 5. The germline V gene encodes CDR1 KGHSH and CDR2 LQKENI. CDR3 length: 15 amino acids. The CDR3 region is CASSPKGATYNEQFF. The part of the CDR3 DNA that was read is TGTGCCAGCTCACCAAAGGGGGCTACTTACAATGAG.